The 11 T cell receptor beta chains below were found in one sample sequenced in a study of T cell changes during pregnancy in multiple sclerosis. TCRdb keeps only in-frame clones here, not all; method: immunoSEQ multiplex PCR. Here the sample spans tens of thousands of clones, about 88% being singletons. The sample in question was peripheral blood, obtained in the first trimester of pregnancy. These receptor sequences come from a female donor in good health, enrolled as a control in a pregnancy study.

The V gene is TRBV19, the J gene TRBJ1-1, with D perhaps matching TRBD1 (6 bases). This CDR3 contains 13 residues. Germline V lookup: CDR1 LNHDA, CDR2 SQIVND (reference sequence). V was trimmed by 5 bases and J by 4 bases, leaving 11 bases between them. CDR3 sequence (DNA): TGTGCCAGTAGTGTCACAGGGACCACTGAAGCTTTCTTT. It translates to CASSVTGTTEAFF.

This clone was recorded only once. The gene calls are TRBV11-2 and TRBJ2-3; TRBD1 matches 7 bases. After removal of 7 bases from V and 1 base from J, the junction contained 8 bases not matched to a gene. The CDR3 loop spans 15 amino acids. Germline V gene data show CDR1 as SGHAT and CDR2 as FQNNGV. The CDR3 region has the DNA TGTGCCAGCACCCGACGGGACAGAGGCACAGATACGCAGTATTTT. Its translation is CASTRRDRGTDTQYF.

The chain couples TRBV11-2 to TRBJ2-7; perhaps TRBD2 as D (5 bases). The CDR3 sequence is 15 residues long. Trimming took 0 bases from V and 1 from J, leaving 10 bases between them. Germline V gene lookup returns CDR1 SGHAT and CDR2 FQNNGV. This chain's CDR3 is CASSLEYGESYEQYF. The DNA of the CDR3 is TGTGCCAGCAGCTTAGAATACGGGGAATCCTACGAGCAGTACTTC.

The chain employs TRBV9 and TRBJ1-3; 7 nucleotides align to TRBD1. CDR1 SGDLS and CDR2 YYNGEE come from the germline V gene. The V and J ends lost 0 bases and 8 bases, in that order; junction bases with no gene match: 8. This CDR3 region has 15 residues. The CDR3 coding sequence is TGTGCCAGCAGCGTAGCTCCCCAGGGGGTATACACCATATATTTT. Translated: CASSVAPQGVYTIYF. Full variable domain (outside the CDR3, taken from reference TRBV9 and TRBJ1-3): DSGVTQTPKHLITATGQRVTLRCSPRSGDLSVYWYQQSLDQGLQFLIQYYNGEERAKGNILERFSAQQFPDLHSELNLSSLELGDSALYFCASSVAPQGVYTIYFGEGSWLTVV.

The J gene is TRBJ2-2, the V gene TRBV18; the D gene is possibly TRBD1 (5 bases). CDR3 length: 15 residues. Germline loops: CDR1 KGHSH, CDR2 LQKENI. The germline V and J ends were trimmed by 2 bases and 4 bases, with 11 bases remaining between them. DNA of the CDR3: TGTGCCAGCTCACCAATGGACGACAGCACCGGGGAGCTGTTTTTT. It translates to CASSPMDDSTGELFF.

This chain links TRBV19 with TRBJ2-5; TRBD2 agrees at 9 bases. From germline, CDR1 is LNHDA and CDR2 SQIVND (reference sequence). V shed 10 bases, J shed 3 bases, and the junction held 15 bases outside the gene matches. The CDR3 is made up of 16 amino acids. The DNA for the CDR3 is TGTGCCACCCGACCGGGAGGCGGGGGGGCCGAAGAGACCCAGTACTTC. This translates into CATRPGGGGAEETQYF.

In this sample, this clone turned up a few times. This chain joins TRBV7-3 and TRBJ1-6; no definite D call. The CDR3 runs to 14 residues. CDR1 SGHTA and CDR2 FQGTGA come from the germline V gene. V lost 1 base and J lost 9, with 10 bases in between. In nucleotides, the CDR3 is TGTGCCAGCAGCTTAATGCGGTCCGGTTCACCCCTCCACTTT. Protein product: CASSLMRSGSPLHF.

The chain is built from TRBV6-1 and TRBJ2-5, with D maybe TRBD1 (7 bases). Germline assignment: CDR1 MNHNS and CDR2 SASEGT. V gave up 3 bases and J gave up 3 bases, with 11 bases separating them. The CDR3 has 14 residues. CDR3 sequence (DNA): TGTGCCAGCAGTGACCAGGGGGGAAAAGAGACCCAGTACTTC. Its translation: CASSDQGGKETQYF.

The chain is built from TRBV6-5 and TRBJ2-1; 7 bases agree with TRBD2. The germline CDR1 and CDR2 sequences are MNHEY and SVGAGI. This CDR3 has 15 residues. The V segment lost 4 bases and the J segment 0 bases; nucleotides outside the gene matches: 3. CDR3 DNA: TGTGCCAGCAGTTCCGGGGGGAGCTCCTACAATGAGCAGTTCTTC. This encodes CASSSGGSSYNEQFF.

The chain is built from TRBV11-2 and TRBJ2-1, with D perhaps matching TRBD1 (6 bases). CDR1 is SGHAT, CDR2 FQNNGV, per germline. V was clipped by 4 bases and J by 10 bases, with 20 bases between them. CDR3 length equals 15 residues. This CDR3 reads CASSSGTSLASEQFF. The DNA for the CDR3 is TGTGCCAGCAGCTCCGGGACATCGCTTGCATCGGAGCAGTTCTTC.

The chain joins TRBV5-6 to TRBJ2-1; 8 positions match TRBD2. This CDR3 region has 16 residues. The V gene's germline CDR1 is SGHDT and CDR2 YYEEEE. The V and J ends lost 4 bases and 2 bases, in that order; junction bases with no gene match: 8. The CDR3 loop reads CASSTGTRSTYNEQFF. The CDR3 DNA reads as TGTGCCAGCAGCACCGGGACTAGAAGTACCTACAATGAGCAGTTCTTC.